The 32 T cell receptor beta chains below were found in one sample sequenced in a study of patients and donors after allogeneic stem cell transplantation. Via MiXCR, TCRdb re-called the RT-PCR reads, giving one row per CDR3 protein. The sample carries some 200,000 distinct CDR3 sequences, around two fifths recorded once. The sequencing sample was made of blood, either unsorted or a sorted T cell fraction (not recorded which). Receptor source: a human donor who was either an allogeneic HSCT recipient or a stem cell or donor lymphocyte infusion donor (not recorded which). It is not recorded whose cells these are; they may come from a transplant donor.

This clonotype was recorded a few times. The V call is TRBV7-9, the J call TRBJ1-2; 7 positions match TRBD1. V lost 5 bases, J lost 9 bases, and 6 bases stayed unmatched. Germline V gives CDR1 SEHNR, CDR2 FQNEAQ (reference sequence). The CDR3 covers 12 residues. Here the CDR3 reads CASSDRAASYTF. Written as DNA, the CDR3 is TGTGCCAGCAGCGACAGGGCCGCAAGCTACACCTTC.

The chain uses TRBV29-1 and TRBJ2-5; a possible D gene is TRBD2 (5 bases). V was cut by 0 bases and J by 7 bases, with 12 bases left in between. Germline CDR1 reads SQVTM; CDR2 reads ANQGSEA. This CDR3 contains 13 residues. The CDR3 nucleotides are TGCAGCGTTGAAGATAACCCCCGGGGGACCCAGTACTTC. This translates into CSVEDNPRGTQYF.

This clonotype was seen a handful of times. The chain recombines TRBV5-1 with TRBJ2-7, with 11 bases aligning to TRBD2. J gave up 7 bases and V 2 bases, and 8 bases lay outside the gene matches. The CDR3 has 15 amino acids. CDR1 SGHRS and CDR2 YFSETQ come from the germline V gene. The DNA for the CDR3 is TGCGCCAGCAGCTTCAGACTAGCGGGAACGGGGGAGCAGTACTTC. Protein: CASSFRLAGTGEQYF.

This clonotype was seen a few times. CDR3 coding DNA: TGCGCCAGCAGCTCCGGGACTAGCGCCTCCTACGAGCAGTACTTC. It specifies CASSSGTSASYEQYF. This chain joins TRBV5-1 and TRBJ2-7; 10 positions match TRBD2. The CDR3 extends over 15 amino acids. After removal of 3 bases from V and 0 bases from J, the junction contained 3 bases not matched to a gene. CDR1 is SGHRS, CDR2 YFSETQ, per germline.

This chain links TRBV6-6 with TRBJ1-1; no reliable D call. Trimming stripped 6 bases from V and 0 bases from J, with 8 bases between. The CDR3 covers 13 residues. CDR1 and CDR2 (germline): MNHNY, SVGAGI (reference sequence). This CDR3 reads CASRQSLNTEAFF. The CDR3 coding sequence is TGTGCCAGCAGACAGAGCCTGAACACTGAAGCTTTCTTT.

The chain is built from TRBV6-5 and TRBJ1-1; possibly TRBD1 for D (5 bases). V dropped 0 bases and J dropped 0 bases, with 11 bases sitting between them. Germline V gene data show CDR1 as MNHEY and CDR2 as SVGAGI. The CDR3 spans 16 residues. The CDR3 is CASSYSSGGVNTEAFF. The CDR3 coding sequence is TGTGCCAGCAGTTACTCCTCCGGGGGAGTGAACACTGAAGCTTTCTTT.

This clonotype was picked up a small number of times. This chain joins TRBV20-1 and TRBJ1-1, with TRBD1 as a possible D gene (6 bases). V lost 0 bases and J 5 bases, leaving 13 bases between the germline ends. The CDR3 sequence is 14 residues long. The germline V gene has CDR1 DFQATT and CDR2 SNEGSKA (reference sequence). CDR3 nucleotide sequence: TGCAGTGCTAGAGACGGGGGCCCAGGGACTGAAGCTTTCTTT. Translating it yields CSARDGGPGTEAFF.

The chain has TRBV5-6 and TRBJ1-1; a weak D match, TRBD1 (6 bases). V dropped 0 bases and J dropped 4 bases, with 13 bases sitting between them. The germline CDR1 and CDR2 sequences are SGHDT and YYEEEE. The CDR3 spans 15 residues. CDR3 DNA sequence: TGTGCCAGCAGCTTGGAATGGGGGCCGGGCACTGAAGCTTTCTTT. Translating it yields CASSLEWGPGTEAFF.

The chain uses TRBV6-6 and TRBJ1-2; D is perhaps TRBD1 (6 bases). Trimming cost V 2 bases and J 2 bases, with 9 bases left between them. The CDR3 is 14 residues long. In germline, CDR1 is MNHNY, CDR2 SVGAGI (reference sequence). Written as DNA, the CDR3 is TGTGCCAGCAGTTACGCCAGGGGCAACTATGGCTACACCTTC. Protein product: CASSYARGNYGYTF.

The V and J genes are TRBV11-2 and TRBJ2-7; TRBD2 might be the D (6 bases). The CDR3 is 17 amino acids. Germline CDR1 SGHAT, CDR2 FQNNGV. V was pared by 5 bases and J by 0 bases, with 20 bases between. CDR3 in DNA: TGTGCCAGCAGCCCGTCGCCGGGGGACCCCAACTCCTACGAGCAGTACTTC. Amino acids: CASSPSPGDPNSYEQYF.

V and J are TRBV12-3 or TRBV12-4 and TRBJ2-1, with 7 bases that match TRBD1. The CDR3 length is 15 residues. V dropped 5 bases and J dropped 3; count of bases not matched to a gene: 7. Here the CDR3 DNA reads TGTGCCAGCAGTCCGGGACAGCAAAACTACAATGAGCAGTTCTTC. This sequence encodes CASSPGQQNYNEQFF.

The chain links TRBV28 to TRBJ1-6; 8 nucleotides align to TRBD1. From germline, CDR1 is MDHEN and CDR2 SYDVKM. This CDR3 has 16 residues. V lost 6 bases to trimming and J lost 2 bases; unmatched junction nucleotides: 6. CDR3 amino acids: CASSTDRETYNSPLHF. DNA for the CDR3: TGTGCCAGCAGCACGGACAGGGAGACCTATAATTCACCCCTCCACTTT.

The V call is TRBV12-3 or TRBV12-4, the J call TRBJ2-1; D gene ambiguous. The CDR3 is made up of 13 amino acids. The V end lost 3 bases, the J end lost 9 bases, and 12 bases lay between the germline ends. Written as DNA, the CDR3 is TGTGCCAGCAGTTTTAACGGAAGAAGTGAGCAGTTCTTC. As protein: CASSFNGRSEQFF.

This clonotype has only a few counts. The rearrangement uses TRBV5-1 and TRBJ1-4; D possibly corresponds to TRBD1 (5 bases). The V end was cut by 0 bases, the J end by 5 bases, with 8 bases between. The CDR3 length is 14 residues. Germline lookup yields CDR1 SGHRS and CDR2 YFSETQ. The CDR3 nucleotides are TGCGCCAGCAGCTTGGCGGGGCCCAATGAAAAACTGTTTTTT. Its translation is CASSLAGPNEKLFF.

The chain is built from TRBV14 and TRBJ1-1; D is unresolved. V was trimmed by 1 base and J by 1 base, leaving 10 bases between them. The CDR3 has 15 amino acids. Germline V gene data show CDR1 as SGHDN and CDR2 as FVKESK. The DNA of the CDR3 is TGTGCCAGCAGCCAAGCCCCTCGCGGGAACACTGAAGCTTTCTTT. This codes for CASSQAPRGNTEAFF.

Regarding this clonotype: One end of the junction fails to match germline, which may point to a read error. The chain has TRBV12-3 or TRBV12-4 and TRBJ2-2; D gene unclear. The length of the CDR3 is 15 residues. The CDR3 reads CASRIRHENTAELFF. DNA for the CDR3: TGTGCCAGCAGGATCCGACACGAGAACACCGCGGAGCTGTTTTTT.

The chain carries TRBV29-1 and TRBJ1-2; D remains ambiguous. Germline lookup yields CDR1 SQVTM and CDR2 ANQGSEA. The CDR3 is made up of 11 amino acids. The V end lost 3 bases, the J end lost 8 bases, and 10 bases lay between the germline ends. The CDR3 DNA is TGCAGCGTTGAGCCCCCCAGCGGCTACACCTTC. It codes for CSVEPPSGYTF.

The chain employs TRBV14 and TRBJ2-7; 7 nucleotides agree with TRBD1. V trimming: 1 base; J trimming: 4 bases; junction bases outside the gene matches: 13. CDR3 length equals 17 residues. CDR1 is SGHDN, CDR2 FVKESK, per germline. The CDR3 DNA reads TGTGCCAGCAGCCAAGGCCGCCTTGGACAGGAAAAATACGAGCAGTACTTC. Translation gives CASSQGRLGQEKYEQYF.

V gene TRBV7-9 combines with J gene TRBJ2-1; 11 bases agree with TRBD1. The CDR3 length is 16 residues. J lost 6 bases, V lost 3 bases, and 7 bases had no gene match. From germline, CDR1 is SEHNR and CDR2 FQNEAQ (reference sequence). The chain's CDR3 is CASSFPRDRGTNEQFF. The CDR3 bases are TGTGCCAGCAGCTTTCCCCGGGACAGGGGGACCAATGAGCAGTTCTTC.

V gene TRBV6-5 combines with J gene TRBJ2-3, with 11 positions matching TRBD2. CDR3 length: 15 amino acids. Trimming at V came to 7 bases and at J to 4 bases, leaving 7 bases not matched to a gene. Germline CDR1 and CDR2: MNHEY and SVGAGI. CDR3 sequence (DNA): TGTGCCAGCAACAATCTAGCGGGAGGCGCAGATACGCAGTATTTT. It is translated as CASNNLAGGADTQYF.

This clonotype was recorded a few times. The J gene is TRBJ1-4, the V gene TRBV7-8; perhaps TRBD1 as D (6 bases). This CDR3 contains 16 residues. CDR1 SGHVS and CDR2 FQNEAQ come from the germline V gene. V lost 7 bases to trimming and J lost 4 bases, with 19 bases between them. CDR3 in DNA: TGTGCCAGCACCCTCAGGGCAGGGGTTGGTAATGAAAAACTGTTTTTT. It encodes CASTLRAGVGNEKLFF.

The rearrangement uses TRBV15 and TRBJ2-3, with 9 nucleotides matching TRBD2. Per the germline V gene, CDR1 is LNHNV and CDR2 is YYDKDF (reference sequence). The CDR3 is 15 residues long. The V gene end was trimmed by 4 bases and the J gene end by 2 bases; junction bases not matched to a gene: 4. The CDR3, as DNA: TGTGCCACCAGCATTGGCGGGAGGGACACAGATACGCAGTATTTT. It specifies CATSIGGRDTDTQYF.

This clonotype was detected a few times. The V gene is TRBV18, the J gene TRBJ2-3; the D gene is possibly TRBD2 (5 bases). The CDR3 sequence is 15 residues long. Germline V gene lookup returns CDR1 KGHSH and CDR2 LQKENI. V was cut by 3 bases and J by 5 bases, with 15 bases left in between. CDR3: CASSPGGRVGDTQYF. The CDR3 DNA follows: TGTGCCAGCTCACCCGGAGGACGGGTGGGAGATACGCAGTATTTT.

The chain couples TRBV7-9 to TRBJ2-1; no definite D call. Trimming stripped 0 bases from V and 9 bases from J, with 9 bases between. Germline assignment: CDR1 SEHNR and CDR2 FQNEAQ (reference sequence). The CDR3 loop spans 13 amino acids. In DNA form, the CDR3 reads TGTGCCAGCAGCTTAGCGGAAGTAGGTGAGCAGTTCTTC. Its translation: CASSLAEVGEQFF. Based on the CDR3 plus reference TRBV7-9 and TRBJ2-1, the full variable domain is DTGVSQNPRHKITKRGQNVTFRCDPISEHNRLYWYRQTLGQGPEFLTYFQNEAQLEKSRLLSDRFSAERPKGSFSTLEIQRTEQGDSAMYLCASSLAEVGEQFFGPGTRLTVL.

This clonotype was seen a few times. CDR3 region: CASSGRDQSYGYTF. Here the CDR3 DNA reads TGTGCCAGCAGCGGCCGGGACCAATCGTATGGCTACACCTTC. The gene calls are TRBV9 and TRBJ1-2; D perhaps matches TRBD1 (5 bases). This CDR3 comprises 14 residues. The germline V gene has CDR1 SGDLS and CDR2 YYNGEE. V was cut by 3 bases and J by 5 bases, with 14 bases left in between.

The chain's CDR3 is CASSPYGGQGNSPLHF. As DNA, the CDR3 is TGTGCCAGCAGCCCTTACGGAGGACAGGGCAATTCACCCCTCCACTTT. V usage is TRBV6-1 and J usage is TRBJ1-6; TRBD1 aligns across 8 bases. This CDR3 comprises 16 residues. V shed 6 bases and J 7 bases; nucleotides not matched to a gene: 11. CDR1 is MNHNS, CDR2 SASEGT, per germline.

The chain links TRBV20-1 to TRBJ2-7, with TRBD1 matching over 8 bases. Trimming took 6 bases from V and 2 from J; bases not matched to a gene: 6. CDR1 DFQATT and CDR2 SNEGSKA come from the germline V gene (reference sequence). The CDR3 contains 13 residues. Written as DNA, the CDR3 is TGCAGTGCGCCCAGGGGGCCTACCTACGAGCAGTACTTC. Its protein is CSAPRGPTYEQYF.

The CDR3 reads CASSLEGVAEEQYF. The CDR3 coding sequence is TGTGCCAGCAGTTTAGAGGGGGTTGCTGAGGAGCAGTACTTC. This sequence joins TRBV28 and TRBJ2-7; TRBD1 is a possible D gene (6 bases). Trimming removed 2 bases at V and 7 bases at J, with 15 bases between. CDR1 and CDR2 from the germline V gene are MDHEN and SYDVKM. This CDR3 region has 14 residues.

This rearrangement joins TRBV20-1 to TRBJ2-7; weak D call: TRBD1 (9 bases). V lost 5 bases and J lost 3, with 20 bases in between. The CDR3 sequence is 15 residues long. CDR1 and CDR2 (germline): DFQATT, SNEGSKA (reference sequence). The CDR3 reads CSAYPLAGQGYEQYF. The CDR3 nucleotides read TGCAGTGCTTACCCGTTAGCGGGACAGGGCTACGAGCAGTACTTC.

The table lists this clonotype with a few counts. The chain carries TRBV6-5 and TRBJ1-5, with D hard to call. CDR3 length: 14 residues. V dropped 0 bases and J dropped 11 bases, with 14 bases sitting between them. Germline CDR1 MNHEY, CDR2 SVGAGI. Here the CDR3 DNA reads TGTGCCAGCAGTTACTCAATAGCAGGAGAAGCCCAGCATTTT. Translated: CASSYSIAGEAQHF.

This chain joins TRBV6-6 and TRBJ1-2; D call uncertain. The V and J ends lost 1 base and 5 bases respectively, with 11 bases between them. The CDR3 runs 14 residues. The germline V gene encodes CDR1 MNHNY and CDR2 SVGAGI (reference sequence). Here the CDR3 DNA reads TGTGCCAGCAGTTACTTGGGAGGATTTTATGGCTACACCTTC. Protein sequence: CASSYLGGFYGYTF.

The J gene is TRBJ2-1, the V gene TRBV4-1, with D possibly TRBD1 on 5 matching bases. Germline lookup yields CDR1 MGHRA and CDR2 YSYEKL. V lost 3 bases, J lost 8 bases, and 20 bases lay in between. This CDR3 contains 16 residues. Here the CDR3 reads CASSHMGRAKSDEQFF. CDR3 coding DNA: TGCGCCAGCAGCCACATGGGCAGGGCAAAAAGCGATGAGCAGTTCTTC.